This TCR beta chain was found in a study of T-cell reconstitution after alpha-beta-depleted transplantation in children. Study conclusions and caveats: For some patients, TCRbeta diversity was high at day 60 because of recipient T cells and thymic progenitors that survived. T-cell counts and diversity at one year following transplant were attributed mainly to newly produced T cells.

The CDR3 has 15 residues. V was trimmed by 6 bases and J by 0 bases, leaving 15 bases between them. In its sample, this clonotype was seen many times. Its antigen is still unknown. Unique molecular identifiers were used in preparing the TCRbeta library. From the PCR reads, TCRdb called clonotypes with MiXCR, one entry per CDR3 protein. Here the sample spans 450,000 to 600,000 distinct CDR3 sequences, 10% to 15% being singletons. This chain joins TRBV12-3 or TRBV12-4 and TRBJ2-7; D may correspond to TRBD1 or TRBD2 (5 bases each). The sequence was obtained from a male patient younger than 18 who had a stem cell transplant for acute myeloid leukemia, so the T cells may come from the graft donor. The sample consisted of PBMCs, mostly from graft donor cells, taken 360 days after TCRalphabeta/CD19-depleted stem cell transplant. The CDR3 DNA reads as TGTGCCAGCAGCTCGGGACCCAGACTCTCCTACGAGCAGTACTTC. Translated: CASSSGPRLSYEQYF.